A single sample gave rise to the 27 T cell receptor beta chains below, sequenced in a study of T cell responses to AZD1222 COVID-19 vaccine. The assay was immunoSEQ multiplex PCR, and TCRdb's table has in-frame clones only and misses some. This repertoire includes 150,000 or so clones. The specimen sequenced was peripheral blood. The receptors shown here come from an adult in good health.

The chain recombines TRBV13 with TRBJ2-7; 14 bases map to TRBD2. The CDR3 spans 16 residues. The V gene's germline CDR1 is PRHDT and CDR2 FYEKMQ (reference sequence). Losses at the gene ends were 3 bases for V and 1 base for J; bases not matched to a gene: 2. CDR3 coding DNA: TGTGCCAGCAGCTTCGGACTAGCGGGGGGTTCCTACGAGCAGTACTTC. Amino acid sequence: CASSFGLAGGSYEQYF.

The CDR3 loop reads CASWRQGATTNYGYTF. The CDR3 DNA reads TGTGCCAGCTGGCGACAGGGGGCTACTACTAACTATGGCTACACCTTC. This rearrangement joins TRBV6-6 to TRBJ1-2; 10 bases line up with TRBD1. The CDR3 is 16 amino acids. Germline-derived CDR1 and CDR2 are MNHNY and SVGAGI (reference sequence). V lost 8 bases, J lost 0 bases, and 9 bases stayed unmatched.

The CDR3, as DNA: TGTGCCACCAGTGAGACAGGTGCTGGGGCCAACGTCCTGACTTTC. Protein product: CATSETGAGANVLTF. This chain uses TRBV24-1 with TRBJ2-6, with D tentatively TRBD1 (6 bases). This CDR3 is built from 15 residues. V was shortened by 4 bases and J by 2 bases, with 8 bases between the two germline ends. The germline V gene encodes CDR1 KGHDR and CDR2 SFDVKD.

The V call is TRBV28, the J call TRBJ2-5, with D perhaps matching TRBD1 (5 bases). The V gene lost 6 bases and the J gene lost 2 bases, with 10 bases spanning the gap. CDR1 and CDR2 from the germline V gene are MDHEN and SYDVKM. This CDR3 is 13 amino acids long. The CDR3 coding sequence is TGTGCCAGCAGCAAAGCAGGGCAAGAGACCCAGTACTTC. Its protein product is CASSKAGQETQYF.

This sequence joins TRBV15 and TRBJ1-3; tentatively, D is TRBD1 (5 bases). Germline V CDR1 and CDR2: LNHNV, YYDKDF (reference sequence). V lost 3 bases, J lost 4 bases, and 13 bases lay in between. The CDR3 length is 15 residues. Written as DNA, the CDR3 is TGTGCCACCAGCAGCCGTGAGGGGCTGGGAAACACCATATATTTT. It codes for CATSSREGLGNTIYF.

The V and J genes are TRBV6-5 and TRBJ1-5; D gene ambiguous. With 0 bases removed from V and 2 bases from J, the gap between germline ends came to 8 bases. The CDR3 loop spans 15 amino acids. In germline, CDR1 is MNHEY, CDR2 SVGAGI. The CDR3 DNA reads TGTGCCAGCAGTTACTCAGGGTACGGCAATCAGCCCCAGCATTTT. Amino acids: CASSYSGYGNQPQHF.

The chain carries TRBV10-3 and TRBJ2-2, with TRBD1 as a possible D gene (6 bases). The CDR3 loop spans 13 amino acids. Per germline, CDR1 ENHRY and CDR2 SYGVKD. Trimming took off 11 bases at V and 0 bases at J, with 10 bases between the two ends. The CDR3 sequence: CASGTTNTGELFF. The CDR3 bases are TGTGCCTCCGGGACAACGAACACCGGGGAGCTGTTTTTT.

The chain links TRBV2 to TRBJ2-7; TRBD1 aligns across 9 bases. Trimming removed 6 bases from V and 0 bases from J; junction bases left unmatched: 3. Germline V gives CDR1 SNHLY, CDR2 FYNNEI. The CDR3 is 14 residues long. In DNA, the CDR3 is TGTGCCAGCAGCTGGACAGGGGCCTCCTACGAGCAGTACTTC. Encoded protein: CASSWTGASYEQYF.

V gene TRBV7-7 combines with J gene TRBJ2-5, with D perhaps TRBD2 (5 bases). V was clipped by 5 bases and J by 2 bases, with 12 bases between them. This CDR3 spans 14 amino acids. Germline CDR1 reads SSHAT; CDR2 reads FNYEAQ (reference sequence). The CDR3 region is CASSELGGQETQYF. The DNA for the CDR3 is TGTGCCAGCAGCGAACTTGGAGGACAAGAGACCCAGTACTTC.

This CDR3 is CASSQMGGTGANQPQHF. The CDR3 DNA reads TGCGCCAGCAGCCAAATGGGAGGGACAGGGGCCAATCAGCCCCAGCATTTT. The J gene is TRBJ1-5, the V gene TRBV4-1; 10 bases align to TRBD1. V shed 2 bases, J shed 3 bases, and the junction held 7 bases outside the gene matches. Per the germline V gene, CDR1 is MGHRA and CDR2 is YSYEKL. CDR3 length: 17 residues.

This chain's CDR3 is CASSDRGPGQPQHF. The CDR3 DNA follows: TGTGCCAGCTCAGACAGGGGGCCGGGGCAGCCCCAGCATTTT. The gene calls are TRBV18 and TRBJ1-5; TRBD1 matches at 10 bases. Per germline, CDR1 KGHSH and CDR2 LQKENI. Germline trimming cut 5 bases from V and 7 bases from J; bases unmatched to any gene: 5. The CDR3 is 14 residues long. The full variable domain, with the rest looked up from reference TRBV18 and TRBJ1-5, is NAGVMQNPRHLVRRRGQEARLRCSPMKGHSHVYWYRQLPEEGLKFMVYLQKENIIDESGMPKERFSAEFPKEGPSILRIQQVVRGDSAAYFCASSDRGPGQPQHFGDGTRLSIL.

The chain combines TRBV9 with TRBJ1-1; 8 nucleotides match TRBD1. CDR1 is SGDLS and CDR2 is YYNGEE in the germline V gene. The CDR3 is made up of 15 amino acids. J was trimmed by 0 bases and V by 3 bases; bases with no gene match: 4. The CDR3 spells CASSATGAVNTEAFF. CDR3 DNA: TGTGCCAGCAGCGCGACAGGGGCGGTGAACACTGAAGCTTTCTTT.

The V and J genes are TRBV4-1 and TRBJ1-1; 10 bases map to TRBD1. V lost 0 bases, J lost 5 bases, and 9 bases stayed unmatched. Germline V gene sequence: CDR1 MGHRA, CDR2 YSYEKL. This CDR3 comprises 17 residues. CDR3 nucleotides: TGCGCCAGCAGCCAAGAGATGGCGGACAGGGGGAGAACTGAAGCTTTCTTT. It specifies CASSQEMADRGRTEAFF.

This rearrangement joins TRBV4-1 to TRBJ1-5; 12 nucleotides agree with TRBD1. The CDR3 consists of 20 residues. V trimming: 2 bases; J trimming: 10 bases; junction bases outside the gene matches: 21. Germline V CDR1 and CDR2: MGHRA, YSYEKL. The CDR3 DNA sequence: TGCGCCAGCAGCCAAAGTAGACCGGGACAGGGGGCGGGTTTGGGAGGACCCCAGCATTTT. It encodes CASSQSRPGQGAGLGGPQHF.

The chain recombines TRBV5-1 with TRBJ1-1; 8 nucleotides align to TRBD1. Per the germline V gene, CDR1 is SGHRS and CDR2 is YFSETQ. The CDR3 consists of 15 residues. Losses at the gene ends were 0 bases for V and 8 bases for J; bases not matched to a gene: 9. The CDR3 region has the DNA TGCGCCAGCAGCTTGGCCGGGTGGTCAGGGGGCGAAGCTTTCTTT. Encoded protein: CASSLAGWSGGEAFF.

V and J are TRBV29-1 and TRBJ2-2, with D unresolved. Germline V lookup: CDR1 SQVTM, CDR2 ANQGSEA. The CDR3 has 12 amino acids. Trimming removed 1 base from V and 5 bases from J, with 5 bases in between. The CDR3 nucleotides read TGCAGCGTTGAAGGGAGTACCGGGGAGCTGTTTTTT. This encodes CSVEGSTGELFF.

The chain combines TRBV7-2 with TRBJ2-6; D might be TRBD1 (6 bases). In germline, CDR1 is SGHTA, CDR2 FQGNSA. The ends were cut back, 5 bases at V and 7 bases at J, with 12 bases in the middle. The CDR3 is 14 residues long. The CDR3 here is CASSLPRGANVLTF. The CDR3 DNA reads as TGTGCCAGCAGCCTTCCCAGGGGAGCCAACGTCCTGACTTTC. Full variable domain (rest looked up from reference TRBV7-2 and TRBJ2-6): GAGVSQSPSNKVTEKGKDVELRCDPISGHTALYWYRQSLGQGLEFLIYFQGNSAPDKSGLPSDRFSAERTGGSVSTLTIQRTQQEDSAVYLCASSLPRGANVLTFGAGSRLTVL.

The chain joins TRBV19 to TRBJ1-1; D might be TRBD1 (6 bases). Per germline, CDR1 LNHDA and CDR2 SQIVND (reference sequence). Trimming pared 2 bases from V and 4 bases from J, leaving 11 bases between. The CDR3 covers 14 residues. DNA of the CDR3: TGTGCCAGTAGTATAACAGGGTTTGGCACTGAAGCTTTCTTT. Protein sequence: CASSITGFGTEAFF.

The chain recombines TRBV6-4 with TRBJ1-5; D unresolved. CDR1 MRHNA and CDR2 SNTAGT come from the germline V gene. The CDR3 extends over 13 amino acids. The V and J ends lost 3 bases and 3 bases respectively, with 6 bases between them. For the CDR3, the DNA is TGTGCCAGCAGTGAGACACCCAATCAGCCCCAGCATTTT. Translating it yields CASSETPNQPQHF.

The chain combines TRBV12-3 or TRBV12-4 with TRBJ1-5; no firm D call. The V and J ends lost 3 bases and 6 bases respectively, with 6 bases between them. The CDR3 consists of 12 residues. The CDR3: CASSFHVQPQHF. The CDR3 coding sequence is TGTGCCAGCAGTTTCCATGTTCAGCCCCAGCATTTT.

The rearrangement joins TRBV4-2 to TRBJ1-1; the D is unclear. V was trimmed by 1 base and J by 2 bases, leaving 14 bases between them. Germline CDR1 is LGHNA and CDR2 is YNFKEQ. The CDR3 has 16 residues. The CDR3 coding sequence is TGTGCCAGCAGCCAAGGGGCACGAGGAAGTAACACTGAAGCTTTCTTT. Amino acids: CASSQGARGSNTEAFF.

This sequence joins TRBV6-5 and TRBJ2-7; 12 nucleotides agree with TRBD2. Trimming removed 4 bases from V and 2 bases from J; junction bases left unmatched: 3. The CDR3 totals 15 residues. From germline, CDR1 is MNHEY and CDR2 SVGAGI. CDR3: CASSSSSGGAYEQYF. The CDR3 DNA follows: TGTGCCAGCAGTTCATCTAGCGGGGGGGCCTACGAGCAGTACTTC.

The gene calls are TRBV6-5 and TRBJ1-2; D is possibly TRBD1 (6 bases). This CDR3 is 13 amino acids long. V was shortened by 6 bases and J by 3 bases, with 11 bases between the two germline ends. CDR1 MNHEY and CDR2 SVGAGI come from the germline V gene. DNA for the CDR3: TGTGCCAGCAGGGGGGCGGGCGACTATGGCTACACCTTC. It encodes CASRGAGDYGYTF.

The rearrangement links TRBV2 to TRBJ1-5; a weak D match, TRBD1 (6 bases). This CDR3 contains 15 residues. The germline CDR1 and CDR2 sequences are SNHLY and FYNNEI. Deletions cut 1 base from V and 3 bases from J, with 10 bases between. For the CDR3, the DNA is TGTGCCAGCAGTGAAGGACAGGCCCCCAATCAGCCCCAGCATTTT. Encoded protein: CASSEGQAPNQPQHF.

The CDR3, as DNA: TGTGCCAGCAGTTCGGGCAGGACCTTCTATGGCTACACCTTC. This codes for CASSSGRTFYGYTF. The chain is built from TRBV6-5 and TRBJ1-2, with D uncertain. The germline gives CDR1 MNHEY, CDR2 SVGAGI. The CDR3 consists of 14 residues. V was pared by 4 bases and J by 4 bases, with 13 bases between.

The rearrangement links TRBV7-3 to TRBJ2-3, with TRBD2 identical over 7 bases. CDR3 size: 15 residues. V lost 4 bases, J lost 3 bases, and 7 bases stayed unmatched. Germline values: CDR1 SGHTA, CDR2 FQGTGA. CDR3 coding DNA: TGTGCCAGCAGCTACTACGGGCGGGGGACAGATACGCAGTATTTT. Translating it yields CASSYYGRGTDTQYF.

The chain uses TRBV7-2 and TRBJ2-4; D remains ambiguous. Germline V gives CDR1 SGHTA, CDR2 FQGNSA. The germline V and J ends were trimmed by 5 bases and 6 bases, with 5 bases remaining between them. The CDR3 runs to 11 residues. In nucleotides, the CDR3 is TGTGCCAGCAGCCTCAGAAACATTCAGTACTTC. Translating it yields CASSLRNIQYF.